This TCR beta chain was recorded in a study of graft-versus-host responses after intestinal transplantation. Study observations and caveats: The highest levels of circulating GvH clones went along with early declines in HvG clones after transplant.

Remarks on this clone: Its specificity is not known.

The protocol was immunoSEQ multiplex PCR, while the TCRdb copy is restricted to in-frame clones and leaves out a portion. The sample has some 130,000 clones; 95% are singletons. The sequencing used unstimulated CD8+ T cells sorted from spleen or lymph node cells, collected before intestinal transplant. This clonotype was sampled from a human donor who received an intestinal transplant.

The CDR3 sequence is CAWTQPGTGQRSYEQYF. CDR3 nucleotides: TGTGCCTGGACCCAGCCCGGGACAGGGCAAAGGTCCTACGAGCAGTACTTC. This chain joins TRBV30 and TRBJ2-7, with 9 bases identical to TRBD1. The J segment lost 1 base and the V segment lost 4 bases, leaving 14 bases of the junction unmatched. CDR3 size: 17 residues. In germline, CDR1 is GTSNPN, CDR2 SVGIG (reference sequence). The full variable domain, completed using reference TRBV30 and TRBJ2-7, is SQTIHQWPATLVQPVGSPLSLECTVEGTSNPNLYWYRQAAGRGLQLLFYSVGIGQISSEVPQNLSASRPQDRQFILSSKKLLLSDSGFYLCAWTQPGTGQRSYEQYFGPGTRLTVT.